Each of the 10 T cell receptor beta chains below was sequenced from the same sample in a study of blood T cell repertoires in COVID-19. Profiled with immunoSEQ multiplex PCR; TCRdb holds only in-frame clones, not every one. The sample lists some 44,000 clones, approximately 80% occurring once. Input material: peripheral blood. The source of these receptors is an older woman with acute or convalescent COVID-19.

V gene TRBV27 combines with J gene TRBJ1-1; the match to TRBD1 covers 11 bases. This CDR3 spans 14 amino acids. After removal of 6 bases from V and 4 bases from J, the junction contained 4 bases not matched to a gene. Germline V lookup: CDR1 MNHEY, CDR2 SMNVEV (reference sequence). CDR3 DNA: TGTGCCAGCAGCCGGGGACAGGGGGGCACTGAAGCTTTCTTT. Translated: CASSRGQGGTEAFF.

This sequence joins TRBV2 and TRBJ2-7, with TRBD1 as a possible D gene (5 bases). In germline, CDR1 is SNHLY, CDR2 FYNNEI. The CDR3 runs 13 residues. Trimming cost V 8 bases and J 2 bases, with 13 bases left between them. The CDR3 DNA is TGTGCCAGCTCCGAACAGGTTACCTACGAGCAGTACTTC. Amino acid sequence: CASSEQVTYEQYF. Looking up the rest from reference TRBV2 and TRBJ2-7 gives the full variable domain: EPEVTQTPSHQVTQMGQEVILRCVPISNHLYFYWYRQILGQKVEFLVSFYNNEISEKSEIFDDQFSVERPDGSNFTLKIRSTKLEDSAMYFCASSEQVTYEQYFGPGTRLTVT.

The rearrangement uses TRBV2 and TRBJ2-3; 15 nucleotides line up with TRBD2. Germline loops: CDR1 SNHLY, CDR2 FYNNEI. The ends lost 4 bases at V and 4 bases at J; junction bases unmatched: 0. The CDR3 runs to 15 residues. The CDR3 DNA follows: TGTGCCAGCAGTGGGACTAGCGGGGGGGCAGATACGCAGTATTTT. Its protein product is CASSGTSGGADTQYF.

A note on this clone: An end of the junction differs from the germline gene, which may be a read error. The chain uses TRBV7-7 and TRBJ2-7; 8 bases map to TRBD1. Germline CDR1 is SSHAT and CDR2 is FNYEAQ (reference sequence). CDR3 length: 13 residues. CDR3 region: CASSAGQGQEQYF. DNA for the CDR3: TGTGCTAGCAGCGCCGGACAGGGCCAAGAGCAGTACTTC.

V usage is TRBV15 and J usage is TRBJ2-2; D gene ambiguous. Germline V gene lookup returns CDR1 LNHNV and CDR2 YYDKDF (reference sequence). Trimming took 0 bases from V and 7 from J, leaving 6 bases between them. The CDR3 consists of 13 residues. CDR3 nucleotides: TGTGCCACCAGCAGAGATCGGTACGGGGAGCTGTTTTTT. Translated: CATSRDRYGELFF.

V and J are TRBV6-5 and TRBJ2-1; maybe TRBD2 (5 bases). The germline CDR1 and CDR2 sequences are MNHEY and SVGAGI. The CDR3 runs 14 residues. V lost 5 bases to trimming and J lost 8 bases, with 16 bases between them. The CDR3 region has the DNA TGTGCCAGCAGTAAACGGATCGGGCGGGATGAGCAGTTCTTC. Protein product: CASSKRIGRDEQFF.

The gene calls are TRBV9 and TRBJ1-2; 8 bases line up with TRBD1. The ends lost 3 bases at V and 3 bases at J; junction bases unmatched: 7. Germline V CDR1 and CDR2: SGDLS, YYNGEE. The CDR3 runs to 15 residues. The CDR3 protein is CASSDAGGWDYGYTF. CDR3 nucleotide sequence: TGTGCCAGCAGCGACGCAGGGGGCTGGGACTATGGCTACACCTTC. Looking up the rest from reference TRBV9 and TRBJ1-2 gives the full variable domain: DSGVTQTPKHLITATGQRVTLRCSPRSGDLSVYWYQQSLDQGLQFLIQYYNGEERAKGNILERFSAQQFPDLHSELNLSSLELGDSALYFCASSDAGGWDYGYTFGSGTRLTVV.

This clone was detected only a few times. This chain uses TRBV5-6 with TRBJ2-3, with D possibly being TRBD2 (5 bases). V was trimmed by 4 bases and J by 4 bases, leaving 16 bases between them. This CDR3 region has 15 residues. CDR1 SGHDT and CDR2 YYEEEE come from the germline V gene. CDR3 in DNA: TGTGCCAGCAGCCCCCGAGGGCTCACCCCAGATACGCAGTATTTT. Protein product: CASSPRGLTPDTQYF.

V usage is TRBV6-6 and J usage is TRBJ1-2; 7 bases map to TRBD1. Germline lookup yields CDR1 MNHNY and CDR2 SVGAGI (reference sequence). This CDR3 is 13 amino acids long. The V gene end was trimmed by 8 bases and the J gene end by 5 bases; junction bases not matched to a gene: 8. The CDR3 loop reads CASYFDRDYGYTF. The DNA for the CDR3 is TGTGCCAGCTACTTCGACAGGGATTATGGCTACACCTTC.

The chain couples TRBV7-8 to TRBJ2-6, with D unresolved. The V gene lost 1 base and the J gene lost 0 bases, with 7 bases spanning the gap. CDR3 size: 16 residues. From germline, CDR1 is SGHVS and CDR2 FQNEAQ. The CDR3 sequence: CASSLDSTSGANVLTF. The CDR3 coding sequence is TGTGCCAGCAGCTTAGACAGCACCTCTGGGGCCAACGTCCTGACTTTC.